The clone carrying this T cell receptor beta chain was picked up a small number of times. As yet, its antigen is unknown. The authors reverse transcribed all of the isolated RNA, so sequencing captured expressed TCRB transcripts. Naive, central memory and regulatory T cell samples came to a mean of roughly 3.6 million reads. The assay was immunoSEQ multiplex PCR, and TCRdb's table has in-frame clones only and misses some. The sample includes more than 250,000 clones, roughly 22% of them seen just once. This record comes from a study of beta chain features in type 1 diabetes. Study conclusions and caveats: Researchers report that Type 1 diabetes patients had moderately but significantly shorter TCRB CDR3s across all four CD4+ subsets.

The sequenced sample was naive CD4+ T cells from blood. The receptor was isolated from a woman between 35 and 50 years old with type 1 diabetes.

The CDR3 is CASRGRLAGAGEQFF. CDR3 nucleotides: TGCGCCAGCAGGGGCCGACTAGCGGGGGCCGGAGAGCAGTTCTTC. The rearrangement joins TRBV10-2 to TRBJ2-1; 12 bases are a match to TRBD2. CDR1 and CDR2 (germline): WSHSY, SAAADI. The CDR3 runs to 15 residues. Trimming removed 6 bases from V and 10 bases from J; junction bases left unmatched: 10.